Listed here are 28 T cell receptor beta chains from one sample, sequenced in a study of control samples from healthy donors and cancer patients (TCRdb year 2020). Preparation of the library involved the immunoSEQ multiplex PCR assay. Not all clones reach the TCRdb copy of this immuneACCESS table, which keeps in-frame sequences only. Checked studies attribute under half of the gap to unresolved V genes and leave the rest unexplained. The sample includes about 51,000 clones, with 85% to 90% observed a single time. The top ten constitute approximately 40% of the sample. The sample was PBMCs. These receptors all come from a man in his forties or fifties with head and neck cancer.

The J gene is TRBJ2-1, the V gene TRBV4-1, with D possibly TRBD2 on 5 matching bases. Per germline, CDR1 MGHRA and CDR2 YSYEKL. CDR3 length: 15 amino acids. Trimming removed 1 base at V and 0 bases at J, with 7 bases between. CDR3 sequence: CASSQVGSSYNEQFF. In DNA, the CDR3 is TGCGCCAGCAGCCAAGTAGGGAGCTCCTACAATGAGCAGTTCTTC.

The V call is TRBV7-6, the J call TRBJ1-4, with D tentatively TRBD1 (6 bases). Germline V gives CDR1 SGHVS, CDR2 FNYEAQ. The CDR3 is 15 residues long. Deletions cut 6 bases from V and 0 bases from J, with 11 bases between. The CDR3 spells CASRAGTSTNEKLFF. CDR3 sequence (DNA): TGTGCCAGCAGGGCCGGGACATCAACTAATGAAAAACTGTTTTTT. The full variable domain, completed using reference TRBV7-6 and TRBJ1-4, is GAGVSQSPRYKVTKRGQDVALRCDPISGHVSLYWYRQALGQGPEFLTYFNYEAQQDKSGLPNDRFSAERPEGSISTLTIQRTEQRDSAMYRCASRAGTSTNEKLFFGSGTQLSVL.

The rearrangement joins TRBV27 to TRBJ2-3, with D perhaps TRBD1 or TRBD2 (5 bases each). CDR1 and CDR2 (germline): MNHEY, SMNVEV (reference sequence). The V gene lost 4 bases and the J gene lost 4 bases, with 15 bases spanning the gap. The CDR3 loop spans 15 amino acids. The CDR3 sequence: CASSSILEGADTQYF. The CDR3 DNA sequence: TGTGCCAGCAGTTCGATACTAGAAGGGGCAGATACGCAGTATTTT.

This chain connects TRBV7-2 to TRBJ1-3; D is possibly TRBD1 (5 bases). This CDR3 region has 15 residues. Germline-derived CDR1 and CDR2 are SGHTA and FQGNSA. Trimming pared 5 bases from V and 0 bases from J, leaving 11 bases between. CDR3 sequence: CASSPGRHSGNTIYF. In nucleotides, the CDR3 is TGTGCCAGCAGCCCGGGACGGCACTCTGGAAACACCATATATTTT. The complete variable domain, with remaining parts taken from reference TRBV7-2 and TRBJ1-3, reads GAGVSQSPSNKVTEKGKDVELRCDPISGHTALYWYRQSLGQGLEFLIYFQGNSAPDKSGLPSDRFSAERTGGSVSTLTIQRTQQEDSAVYLCASSPGRHSGNTIYFGEGSWLTVV.

This chain links TRBV4-3 with TRBJ2-4; D is undetermined. The CDR3 is made up of 14 amino acids. Trimming left V 4 bases short and J 7 bases short, with 14 bases between. Germline lookup yields CDR1 LGHNA and CDR2 YSLEER. The CDR3 reads CASSPSLLSNIQYF. The CDR3 coding sequence is TGCGCCAGCAGCCCATCATTACTTTCGAACATTCAGTACTTC.

This chain joins TRBV10-3 and TRBJ1-2, with 7 bases identical to TRBD1. There are 14 residues in the CDR3. Unmatched junction bases numbered 4, after V lost 4 bases and J lost 2 bases. The germline V gene encodes CDR1 ENHRY and CDR2 SYGVKD. The CDR3 region is CAISGTGANYGYTF. Written as DNA, the CDR3 is TGTGCCATCAGTGGGACAGGAGCCAACTATGGCTACACCTTC.

CDR3 coding DNA: TGTGCCAGCAGCTCGAACAGGGGCTACGAGCAGTACTTC. Translation: CASSSNRGYEQYF. The chain has TRBV5-4 and TRBJ2-7, with 7 bases lining up with TRBD1. From germline, CDR1 is SGHNT and CDR2 YYREEE (reference sequence). The V gene end was trimmed by 3 bases and the J gene end by 3 bases; junction bases not matched to a gene: 3. This CDR3 region has 13 residues.

In its sample, this clone was seen a few times. The rearrangement joins TRBV20-1 to TRBJ2-7; 10 bases fit TRBD1. This CDR3 region has 17 residues. Germline V lookup: CDR1 DFQATT, CDR2 SNEGSKA (reference sequence). The V and J ends lost 3 bases and 0 bases, in that order; junction bases with no gene match: 11. The CDR3 loop reads CSASGGPRTGGSYEQYF. In DNA, the CDR3 is TGCAGTGCTAGTGGTGGCCCAAGGACAGGGGGCTCCTACGAGCAGTACTTC.

Comments on this clone: The junction does not match germline at one end; this may be a read error. The genes are TRBV30 and TRBJ2-5; 10 nucleotides align to TRBD2. The V gene's germline CDR1 is GTSNPN and CDR2 SVGIG (reference sequence). This CDR3 has 15 amino acids. In nucleotides, the CDR3 is TGCCACGGGTTTCTAGCGGGGGATTACCAAGAGACCCAGTACTTC. Translated: CHGFLAGDYQETQYF.

The chain has TRBV2 and TRBJ1-1, with a tentative D call TRBD1 (5 bases). The V end was cut by 2 bases, the J end by 5 bases, with 12 bases between. This CDR3 is 14 amino acids long. The germline V gene has CDR1 SNHLY and CDR2 FYNNEI. CDR3 sequence reads: CASSERGGRTEAFF. As DNA, the CDR3 is TGTGCCAGCAGTGAACGTGGGGGTCGGACTGAAGCTTTCTTT.

The rearrangement links TRBV3-1 (or the pseudogene TRBV3-2) to TRBJ2-5; D is possibly TRBD2 (6 bases). CDR1 and CDR2 (germline): LGHDT, YNNKEL (reference sequence). Trimming cost V 1 base and J 4 bases, with 16 bases left between them. The CDR3 loop spans 16 amino acids. The CDR3 region is CASSQGGHTEGETQYF. The CDR3 DNA reads TGTGCCAGCAGCCAAGGAGGACATACGGAGGGAGAGACCCAGTACTTC.

The gene calls are TRBV9 and TRBJ2-2; the match to TRBD1 covers 8 bases. The junction had 3 bases not matched to a gene; V was cut back by 0 bases and J by 8 bases. The CDR3 length is 14 residues. Germline CDR1 and CDR2: SGDLS and YYNGEE. CDR3 sequence reads: CASSVADRVGELFF. The CDR3 DNA follows: TGTGCCAGCAGCGTAGCGGACAGGGTTGGGGAGCTGTTTTTT. The whole variable domain, filled in from reference TRBV9 and TRBJ2-2, reads DSGVTQTPKHLITATGQRVTLRCSPRSGDLSVYWYQQSLDQGLQFLIQYYNGEERAKGNILERFSAQQFPDLHSELNLSSLELGDSALYFCASSVADRVGELFFGEGSRLTVL.

This clone was detected only a few times. The genes are TRBV9 and TRBJ2-2; 7 bases fit TRBD2. The CDR3 consists of 14 residues. V gave up 0 bases and J gave up 4 bases; unmatched junction bases: 0. Looked up from germline, CDR1 is SGDLS and CDR2 is YYNGEE. The CDR3 sequence: CASSVGTSTGELFF. The CDR3 DNA reads as TGTGCCAGCAGCGTAGGGACTAGCACCGGGGAGCTGTTTTTT. Full variable domain (outside the CDR3, taken from reference TRBV9 and TRBJ2-2): DSGVTQTPKHLITATGQRVTLRCSPRSGDLSVYWYQQSLDQGLQFLIQYYNGEERAKGNILERFSAQQFPDLHSELNLSSLELGDSALYFCASSVGTSTGELFFGEGSRLTVL.

V usage is TRBV18 and J usage is TRBJ1-1, with 7 bases aligning to TRBD1. Germline CDR1 is KGHSH and CDR2 is LQKENI. CDR3 length: 13 residues. V shed 1 base and J 4 bases; nucleotides not matched to a gene: 0. Here the CDR3 DNA reads TGTGCCAGCTCACCACAGGGGGCCACTGAAGCTTTCTTT. As protein: CASSPQGATEAFF.

V and J are TRBV28 and TRBJ1-3; maybe TRBD1 (6 bases). Germline V gives CDR1 MDHEN, CDR2 SYDVKM. Trimming left V 6 bases short and J 0 bases short, with 18 bases between. The CDR3 runs 17 residues. CDR3 loop: CASRGAGNLFSGNTIYF. CDR3 DNA: TGTGCCAGCAGGGGGGCAGGAAACCTCTTCTCTGGAAACACCATATATTTT.

V gene TRBV6-5 combines with J gene TRBJ2-6, with TRBD1 identical over 7 bases. The germline V gene has CDR1 MNHEY and CDR2 SVGAGI. The V gene end was trimmed by 7 bases and the J gene end by 2 bases; junction bases not matched to a gene: 2. The CDR3 is made up of 14 amino acids. The CDR3 DNA reads TGTGCCAGCATGCAGGGGGCTGGGGCCAACGTCCTGACTTTC. Encoded protein: CASMQGAGANVLTF.

This clone was seen once. This rearrangement joins TRBV5-4 to TRBJ1-1; D is possibly TRBD1 (6 bases). CDR3 length: 14 residues. Germline-derived CDR1 and CDR2 are SGHNT and YYREEE (reference sequence). Trimming removed 6 bases at V and 5 bases at J, with 17 bases between. The CDR3, as DNA: TGTGCCAGCACCACAACAGGGAGGAGTACTGAAGCTTTCTTT. The encoded protein is CASTTTGRSTEAFF.

This clone was counted a few times. The chain joins TRBV12-5 to TRBJ1-1, with unresolved D. V was trimmed by 10 bases and J by 3 bases, leaving 18 bases between them. From germline, CDR1 is LGHNT and CDR2 FRNRAP. CDR3 length: 14 amino acids. The CDR3 protein is CATKAGFLDTEAFF. The CDR3, as DNA: TGTGCTACTAAGGCGGGGTTCCTGGACACTGAAGCTTTCTTT.

Here the CDR3 reads CASTTTGRETQYF. In DNA, the CDR3 is TGTGCCAGCACAACGACAGGGAGGGAGACCCAGTACTTC. The chain is built from TRBV11-2 and TRBJ2-5, with TRBD1 as a possible D gene (7 bases). With 7 bases removed from V and 5 bases from J, the gap between germline ends came to 14 bases. Germline V gene sequence: CDR1 SGHAT, CDR2 FQNNGV. The CDR3 totals 13 residues. Full variable domain (rest looked up from reference TRBV11-2 and TRBJ2-5): EAGVAQSPRYKIIEKRQSVAFWCNPISGHATLYWYQQILGQGPKLLIQFQNNGVVDDSQLPKDRFSAERLKGVDSTLKIQPAKLEDSAVYLCASTTTGRETQYFGPGTRLLVL.

V usage is TRBV4-3 and J usage is TRBJ2-5; tentatively, D is TRBD2 (6 bases). The CDR3 contains 16 residues. V was cut by 0 bases and J by 5 bases, with 16 bases left in between. Per the germline V gene, CDR1 is LGHNA and CDR2 is YSLEER. CDR3 protein: CASSQDGFGGKETQYF. In DNA, the CDR3 is TGCGCCAGCAGCCAAGATGGGTTCGGGGGAAAGGAGACCCAGTACTTC.

V is TRBV2 and J is TRBJ1-5; D is unresolved. The CDR3 length is 11 residues. V was trimmed by 9 bases and J by 13 bases, leaving 16 bases between them. In germline, CDR1 is SNHLY, CDR2 FYNNEI. CDR3 coding DNA: TGTGCCAGTCGTGGCGGCGGTAATCAGCATTTT. Protein sequence: CASRGGGNQHF.

The CDR3 loop reads CASSRTGARGYTF. DNA of the CDR3: TGTGCCAGCAGTCGTACAGGGGCCAGGGGCTACACCTTC. The genes are TRBV6-5 and TRBJ1-2; the match to TRBD1 covers 7 bases. The germline gives CDR1 MNHEY, CDR2 SVGAGI. The CDR3 spans 13 residues. The V segment lost 5 bases and the J segment 8 bases; nucleotides outside the gene matches: 8.

The chain combines TRBV28 with TRBJ1-2; TRBD1 matches 8 bases. Germline trimming cut 6 bases from V and 4 bases from J; bases unmatched to any gene: 10. This CDR3 comprises 15 residues. Germline V gives CDR1 MDHEN, CDR2 SYDVKM. CDR3: CASSSPGQVLYGYTF. CDR3 in DNA: TGTGCCAGCAGCTCGCCGGGACAGGTTCTCTATGGCTACACCTTC.

The chain combines TRBV7-9 with TRBJ2-5; 11 bases line up with TRBD1. The germline gives CDR1 SEHNR, CDR2 FQNEAQ (reference sequence). CDR3 length equals 15 residues. Trimming cost V 7 bases and J 4 bases; bases outside gene matches: 8. The DNA of the CDR3 is TGTGCCAGCACCAAACTCGGGACAGGGGGAGAGACCCAGTACTTC. It encodes CASTKLGTGGETQYF.

The chain links TRBV4-2 to TRBJ2-1; TRBD2 might be the D (6 bases). The CDR3 runs to 15 residues. Looked up from germline, CDR1 is LGHNA and CDR2 is YNFKEQ. The V end was cut by 3 bases, the J end by 9 bases, with 18 bases between. CDR3 DNA sequence: TGTGCCAGCAGCCATCTGTACAGCGGGCGCCTTGAGCAGTTCTTC. Its translation: CASSHLYSGRLEQFF.

The gene calls are TRBV28 and TRBJ1-5, with D maybe TRBD1 (6 bases). Germline lookup yields CDR1 MDHEN and CDR2 SYDVKM. Trimming removed 9 bases from V and 7 bases from J, with 19 bases in between. The CDR3 runs 14 residues. CDR3 loop: CASTKPGVWQPQHF. Written as DNA, the CDR3 is TGTGCCAGTACGAAACCAGGGGTGTGGCAGCCCCAGCATTTT.

J is TRBJ1-4 and V is TRBV10-2; 7 bases fit TRBD1. The germline CDR1 and CDR2 sequences are WSHSY and SAAADI. V trimming: 6 bases; J trimming: 4 bases; junction bases outside the gene matches: 5. This CDR3 comprises 14 residues. The CDR3 loop reads CASRADRSNEKLFF. The DNA for the CDR3 is TGCGCCAGCAGGGCGGACAGGAGTAATGAAAAACTGTTTTTT.

The chain recombines TRBV5-8 with TRBJ2-4; 7 nucleotides match TRBD1. Germline V lookup: CDR1 SGHTS, CDR2 YDEGEE. Trimming took 7 bases from V and 0 from J; bases not matched to a gene: 10. This CDR3 is 16 amino acids long. CDR3 protein: CASGDRLNRAKNIQYF. CDR3 in DNA: TGTGCCAGCGGGGACAGACTAAATCGAGCCAAAAACATTCAGTACTTC. Full variable domain (missing parts from reference TRBV5-8 and TRBJ2-4): EAGVTQSPTHLIKTRGQQATLRCSPISGHTSVYWYQQALGLGLQFLLWYDEGEERNRGNFPPRFSGRQFPNYSSELNVNALELEDSALYLCASGDRLNRAKNIQYFGAGTRLSVL.